Listed here are 18 T cell receptor beta chains from one sample, sequenced in a study of T cell changes during pregnancy in multiple sclerosis. Clones were sequenced by immunoSEQ multiplex PCR, and TCRdb holds only the in-frame ones, with some missing. The table has roughly 60,000 clones, about nine tenths seen once; the top ten hold about 2.1%. This specimen consisted of peripheral blood, obtained in the second trimester of pregnancy. The receptors shown here come from a female donor in good health, enrolled as a control in a pregnancy study.

The V call is TRBV15, the J call TRBJ2-7, with D maybe TRBD1 (5 bases). The V gene's germline CDR1 is LNHNV and CDR2 YYDKDF (reference sequence). V was shortened by 0 bases and J by 2 bases, with 14 bases between the two germline ends. The CDR3 length is 16 residues. The CDR3 DNA is TGTGCCACCAGCAGAGATGGTCAGGGATTAGCCTACGAGCAGTACTTC. Its protein product is CATSRDGQGLAYEQYF.

This CDR3 reads CASRPHRGASYNEQFF. The CDR3 DNA reads TGTGCCAGCAGACCCCACCGCGGGGCGAGCTACAATGAGCAGTTCTTC. The chain uses TRBV7-6 and TRBJ2-1, with D maybe TRBD2 (6 bases). CDR1 is SGHVS, CDR2 FNYEAQ, per germline. The CDR3 covers 16 residues. V lost 6 bases and J 3 bases, leaving 18 bases between the germline ends.

The gene calls are TRBV9 and TRBJ2-1; D might be TRBD1 (5 bases). V gave up 4 bases and J gave up 0 bases, with 11 bases separating them. From germline, CDR1 is SGDLS and CDR2 YYNGEE. The CDR3 contains 15 residues. The CDR3 region is CASSRDRLSYNEQFF. CDR3 in DNA: TGTGCCAGCAGCAGAGACAGACTCTCCTACAATGAGCAGTTCTTC.

The V gene is TRBV4-2, the J gene TRBJ2-2; 9 bases align to TRBD2. The CDR3 is made up of 19 amino acids. CDR1 is LGHNA and CDR2 is YNFKEQ in the germline V gene. V lost 1 base and J lost 7; bases outside the gene matches: 16. The CDR3 spells CASSQAGVSGGRAFGELFF. CDR3 nucleotides: TGTGCCAGCAGCCAAGCGGGGGTCTCGGGCGGGAGGGCTTTCGGGGAGCTGTTTTTT.

V gene TRBV4-1 combines with J gene TRBJ1-5; D possibly corresponds to TRBD1 (5 bases). The V end was cut by 4 bases, the J end by 7 bases, with 20 bases between. The germline CDR1 and CDR2 sequences are MGHRA and YSYEKL. The CDR3 contains 16 residues. The chain's CDR3 is CASSPRQQGTSQPQHF. The CDR3 bases are TGCGCCAGCAGCCCGAGACAGCAGGGTACCTCGCAGCCCCAGCATTTT.

This chain uses TRBV9 with TRBJ1-1, with TRBD1 matching over 7 bases. Germline V gene data show CDR1 as SGDLS and CDR2 as YYNGEE. V dropped 4 bases and J dropped 0; count of bases not matched to a gene: 12. The CDR3 contains 17 residues. The CDR3 loop is CASSSRQGQIMNTEAFF. Written as DNA, the CDR3 is TGTGCCAGCAGCTCCCGACAGGGACAGATCATGAACACTGAAGCTTTCTTT.

The J gene is TRBJ2-1, the V gene TRBV2; D is uncertain. The CDR3 totals 12 residues. The germline CDR1 and CDR2 sequences are SNHLY and FYNNEI. V lost 4 bases, J lost 10 bases, and 11 bases lay in between. CDR3 in DNA: TGTGCCAGCAGTGGTATAGATCGAGAGCAGTTCTTC. Residues: CASSGIDREQFF. Filled out from reference TRBV2 and TRBJ2-1, the complete variable domain reads EPEVTQTPSHQVTQMGQEVILRCVPISNHLYFYWYRQILGQKVEFLVSFYNNEISEKSEIFDDQFSVERPDGSNFTLKIRSTKLEDSAMYFCASSGIDREQFFGPGTRLTVL.

The chain has TRBV27 and TRBJ2-7, with a tentative D call TRBD1 (5 bases). There are 13 residues in the CDR3. Looked up from germline, CDR1 is MNHEY and CDR2 is SMNVEV (reference sequence). V was cut by 8 bases and J by 3 bases, with 14 bases left in between. The CDR3 loop reads CASAAGNFYEQYF. The CDR3 DNA reads TGTGCCAGCGCGGCAGGGAATTTCTACGAGCAGTACTTC.

The rearrangement links TRBV28 to TRBJ2-5; 9 bases match TRBD1. CDR1 MDHEN and CDR2 SYDVKM come from the germline V gene. V dropped 9 bases and J dropped 5; count of bases not matched to a gene: 7. The CDR3 runs 13 residues. The CDR3 DNA reads TGTGCCAGTAAGACAGGGGGTCGGGAGACCCAGTACTTC. This sequence encodes CASKTGGRETQYF. Drawing the rest from reference TRBV28 and TRBJ2-5, the complete variable domain is DVKVTQSSRYLVKRTGEKVFLECVQDMDHENMFWYRQDPGLGLRLIYFSYDVKMKEKGDIPEGYSVSREKKERFSLILESASTNQTSMYLCASKTGGRETQYFGPGTRLLVL.

V usage is TRBV7-9 and J usage is TRBJ1-1; D remains ambiguous. Germline CDR1 reads SEHNR; CDR2 reads FQNEAQ (reference sequence). The CDR3 has 14 residues. The germline V and J ends were trimmed by 3 bases and 2 bases, with 10 bases remaining between them. CDR3 coding DNA: TGTGCCAGCAGCTTGCAATTAGTCAACACTGAAGCTTTCTTT. It encodes CASSLQLVNTEAFF.

V usage is TRBV19 and J usage is TRBJ2-1; TRBD1 is a possible D gene (5 bases). CDR3 length: 15 residues. Trimming removed 6 bases at V and 5 bases at J, with 17 bases between. Germline CDR1 LNHDA, CDR2 SQIVND (reference sequence). CDR3 sequence reads: CASSTGVSTHNEQFF. The CDR3 DNA follows: TGTGCCAGTAGCACAGGAGTTAGCACGCACAATGAGCAGTTCTTC.

The rearrangement joins TRBV7-9 to TRBJ2-1, with unresolved D. Germline loops: CDR1 SEHNR, CDR2 FQNEAQ (reference sequence). The CDR3 is 12 residues long. V gave up 7 bases and J gave up 10 bases, with 14 bases separating them. CDR3: CASTSNEVEQFF. The DNA of the CDR3 is TGTGCCAGCACCTCAAACGAGGTGGAGCAGTTCTTC.

This clone appeared once. J is TRBJ2-3 and V is TRBV27, with D uncertain. V was shortened by 6 bases and J by 0 bases, with 13 bases between the two germline ends. Germline loops: CDR1 MNHEY, CDR2 SMNVEV (reference sequence). The CDR3 runs 15 residues. The CDR3 nucleotides are TGTGCCAGCAGCCCGACAAGGCTTAGCACAGATACGCAGTATTTT. It translates to CASSPTRLSTDTQYF.

This chain uses TRBV6-5 with TRBJ2-1; 10 nucleotides match TRBD2. The germline CDR1 and CDR2 sequences are MNHEY and SVGAGI. The length of the CDR3 is 16 residues. V gave up 4 bases and J gave up 4 bases; unmatched junction bases: 7. The CDR3 DNA is TGTGCCAGCAGTTCCATGGGGACTAGCGAATACAATGAGCAGTTCTTC. Its translation: CASSSMGTSEYNEQFF.

This sequence joins TRBV2 and TRBJ2-2; the match to TRBD1 covers 7 bases. The CDR3 extends over 15 amino acids. Trimming cost V 2 bases and J 4 bases; bases outside gene matches: 4. Germline CDR1 is SNHLY and CDR2 is FYNNEI. The CDR3 protein is CASSEQGEGTGELFF. CDR3 in DNA: TGTGCCAGCAGTGAACAGGGGGAAGGCACCGGGGAGCTGTTTTTT.

J is TRBJ1-1 and V is TRBV7-9; D ambiguous. The V end was cut by 0 bases, the J end by 1 base, with 6 bases between. The V gene's germline CDR1 is SEHNR and CDR2 FQNEAQ (reference sequence). The CDR3 runs 14 residues. For the CDR3, the DNA is TGTGCCAGCAGCTTAGCGTACGGGAACACTGAAGCTTTCTTT. This codes for CASSLAYGNTEAFF.

This chain uses TRBV14 with TRBJ2-2; perhaps TRBD2 as D (6 bases). CDR1 and CDR2 from the germline V gene are SGHDN and FVKESK. The length of the CDR3 is 17 residues. V lost 0 bases, J lost 4 bases, and 15 bases lay in between. CDR3 region: CASSQDPQRAITGELFF. In DNA, the CDR3 is TGTGCCAGCAGCCAAGATCCTCAGCGGGCGATCACCGGGGAGCTGTTTTTT. The variable domain in full, with the rest retrieved from reference TRBV14 and TRBJ2-2, is EAGVTQFPSHSVIEKGQTVTLRCDPISGHDNLYWYRRVMGKEIKFLLHFVKESKQDESGMPNNRFLAERTGGTYSTLKVQPAELEDSGVYFCASSQDPQRAITGELFFGEGSRLTVL.

The chain recombines TRBV11-3 with TRBJ2-1; 11 bases align to TRBD2. Germline V gene lookup returns CDR1 SGHNT and CDR2 YENEEA. The CDR3 length is 14 residues. The V gene end was trimmed by 5 bases and the J gene end by 4 bases; junction bases not matched to a gene: 1. Here the CDR3 reads CASSIAGGYNEQFF. The CDR3, as DNA: TGTGCCAGCAGCATAGCGGGGGGGTACAATGAGCAGTTCTTC.